This section outlines one TCR beta chain sequence together with its context. The data stem from a study of blood T cell repertoires in COVID-19. For the study at large: The United States, Italy and Spain were the sources of the acute and convalescent COVID-19 samples. The analysed material was cDNA or gDNA that came from T cells, B-cell-depleted T cells, or PBMCs.

The germline gives CDR1 KGHSH, CDR2 LQKENI. The CDR3 extends over 15 amino acids. V lost 6 bases, J lost 8 bases, and 15 bases stayed unmatched. The repertoire was sequenced with immunoSEQ multiplex PCR; TCRdb's copy has only in-frame clones and lacks some. The repertoire includes around 50,000 clones, about 84% of them detected once, and approximately 23% sits in the top ten. The TCR was taken from an elderly woman with acute or convalescent COVID-19. The rearrangement uses TRBV18 and TRBJ1-2; 7 bases agree with TRBD1. What was sequenced was peripheral blood. The CDR3 region is CASSQGGPPSGGYTF. CDR3 nucleotides: TGTGCCAGCTCCCAGGGGGGACCTCCTTCAGGCGGCTACACCTTC.